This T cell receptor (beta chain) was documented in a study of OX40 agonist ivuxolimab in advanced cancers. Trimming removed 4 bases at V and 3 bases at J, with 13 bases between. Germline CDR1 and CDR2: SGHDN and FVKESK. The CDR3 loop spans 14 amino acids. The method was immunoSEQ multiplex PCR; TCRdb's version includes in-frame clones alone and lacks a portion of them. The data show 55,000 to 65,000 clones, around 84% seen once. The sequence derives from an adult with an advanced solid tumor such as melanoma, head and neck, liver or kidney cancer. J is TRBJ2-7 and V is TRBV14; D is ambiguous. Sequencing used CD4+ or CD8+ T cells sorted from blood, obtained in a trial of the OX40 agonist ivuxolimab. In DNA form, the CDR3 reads TGTGCCAGCAGCCCACGGAAGGGCGACTACGAGCAGTACTTC. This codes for CASSPRKGDYEQYF.